The 22 T cell receptor beta chains presented below share a single source sample, sequenced in a study of blood T cell repertoires in COVID-19. The protocol was immunoSEQ multiplex PCR, while the TCRdb copy is restricted to in-frame clones and leaves out a portion. The profile shows 240,000 or so clones, about 82% of them singletons. The sequencing sample was made of peripheral blood. Every receptor here comes from a man at least 80 years old with acute or convalescent COVID-19.

This chain connects TRBV19 to TRBJ1-6, with TRBD1 matching over 9 bases. Germline V gives CDR1 LNHDA, CDR2 SQIVND (reference sequence). This CDR3 is built from 14 residues. The V gene end was trimmed by 10 bases and the J gene end by 10 bases; junction bases not matched to a gene: 11. Written as DNA, the CDR3 is TGTGCCACCGCGGACAGGGGAATATCATCACCCCTCCACTTT. Translation: CATADRGISSPLHF.

This clone was observed a single time. The chain carries TRBV6-1 and TRBJ2-6; TRBD1 agrees at 9 bases. With V trimmed by 0 bases and J by 1 base, 4 bases remained unmatched. The CDR3 contains 18 residues. The germline CDR1 and CDR2 sequences are MNHNS and SASEGT. The CDR3 protein is CASSEAGTGLSGANVLTF. The CDR3, as DNA: TGTGCCAGCAGTGAAGCGGGGACAGGGCTATCTGGGGCCAACGTCCTGACTTTC.

The chain recombines TRBV24-1 with TRBJ2-1, with TRBD1 as a possible D gene (5 bases). The germline V gene has CDR1 KGHDR and CDR2 SFDVKD. V lost 9 bases to trimming and J lost 6 bases, with 8 bases between them. There are 11 residues in the CDR3. The CDR3 DNA sequence: TGTGCCACCCAGGGCCCCAATGAGCAGTTCTTC. It codes for CATQGPNEQFF.

The genes are TRBV28 and TRBJ1-2; D is perhaps TRBD1 (5 bases). Per the germline V gene, CDR1 is MDHEN and CDR2 is SYDVKM. The length of the CDR3 is 16 residues. V was clipped by 5 bases and J by 5 bases, with 21 bases between them. This CDR3 is CASSDPRRDGYYGYTF. The CDR3, as DNA: TGTGCCAGCAGTGACCCACGGCGGGACGGATATTATGGCTACACCTTC.

The rearrangement links TRBV7-9 to TRBJ2-1, with no clear D. This CDR3 is 15 amino acids long. CDR1 is SEHNR, CDR2 FQNEAQ, per germline (reference sequence). V shed 5 bases and J shed 6 bases, with 17 bases lying between them. CDR3 residues: CASSQTPLVSNEQFF. CDR3 bases: TGTGCCAGCAGCCAAACACCTCTCGTCTCCAATGAGCAGTTCTTC.

The chain is built from TRBV7-6 and TRBJ1-6, with 8 positions matching TRBD1. The V segment lost 4 bases and the J segment 6 bases; nucleotides outside the gene matches: 11. CDR1 and CDR2 (germline): SGHVS, FNYEAQ. The CDR3 runs to 17 residues. CDR3 sequence reads: CASSSSSGTGSNSPLHF. In nucleotides, the CDR3 is TGTGCCAGCAGCTCCTCCTCCGGGACAGGATCTAATTCACCCCTCCACTTT. The complete variable domain, with remaining parts taken from reference TRBV7-6 and TRBJ1-6, reads GAGVSQSPRYKVTKRGQDVALRCDPISGHVSLYWYRQALGQGPEFLTYFNYEAQQDKSGLPNDRFSAERPEGSISTLTIQRTEQRDSAMYRCASSSSSGTGSNSPLHFGNGTRLTVT.

The chain combines TRBV11-2 with TRBJ1-2; D is unresolved. Germline V gives CDR1 SGHAT, CDR2 FQNNGV. The CDR3 extends over 12 amino acids. Trimming shortened V by 2 bases and J by 4 bases, and 5 bases separated the two germline ends. The CDR3 bases are TGTGCCAGCAGCTTACTTTCCTATGGCTACACCTTC. Encoded protein: CASSLLSYGYTF.

The J gene is TRBJ2-2, the V gene TRBV4-3; D is unresolved. V was pared by 2 bases and J by 3 bases, with 7 bases between. This CDR3 has 14 amino acids. Germline assignment: CDR1 LGHNA and CDR2 YSLEER. CDR3 in DNA: TGCGCCAGCAGCCAATATCACTACACCGGGGAGCTGTTTTTT. Translation: CASSQYHYTGELFF.

The CDR3 here is CASRTVTFNEKLFF. In DNA, the CDR3 is TGTGCCAGCAGGACAGTTACTTTTAATGAAAAACTGTTTTTT. The chain recombines TRBV6-5 with TRBJ1-4; weak D call: TRBD1 (5 bases). The V end was cut by 6 bases, the J end by 4 bases, with 12 bases between. This CDR3 comprises 14 residues. Germline V gene data show CDR1 as MNHEY and CDR2 as SVGAGI.

The chain recombines TRBV21-1 with TRBJ1-6; TRBD1, the table's D call, lacks a check against the DNA. TRBV21-1 is designated a pseudogene. The CDR3 consists of 15 residues. This CDR3 is CASSTRTGSNSPLHF. In DNA, the CDR3 is TGTGCCAGCAGCACCCGGACAGGGAGTAATTCACCCCTCCACTTT.

This clone has only one observation. The rearrangement uses TRBV15 and TRBJ1-3; D possibly corresponds to TRBD1 (6 bases). Trimming took off 4 bases at V and 0 bases at J, with 13 bases between the two ends. The germline CDR1 and CDR2 sequences are LNHNV and YYDKDF (reference sequence). The CDR3 has 16 amino acids. The CDR3 region is CATSTWTVRSGNTIYF. Written as DNA, the CDR3 is TGTGCCACCAGCACTTGGACAGTCCGCTCTGGAAACACCATATATTTT.

The chain joins TRBV5-1 to TRBJ1-5; TRBD1 matches at 8 bases. The CDR3 spans 15 residues. The J segment lost 3 bases and the V segment lost 1 base, leaving 3 bases of the junction unmatched. Germline assignment: CDR1 SGHRS and CDR2 YFSETQ. The DNA of the CDR3 is TGCGCCAGCAGCTTGATGGGACAGGACAATCAGCCCCAGCATTTT. Amino acids: CASSLMGQDNQPQHF.

V usage is TRBV20-1 and J usage is TRBJ2-7; no reliable D call. This CDR3 has 10 residues. Germline assignment: CDR1 DFQATT and CDR2 SNEGSKA (reference sequence). The V end lost 3 bases, the J end lost 12 bases, and 12 bases lay between the germline ends. Written as DNA, the CDR3 is TGCAGTGCTAGCCCCGATCGGAGGTACTTC. Protein sequence: CSASPDRRYF.

The chain combines TRBV12-3 or TRBV12-4 with TRBJ2-2; D is unclear. The CDR3 consists of 13 residues. Deletions cut 6 bases from V and 0 bases from J, with 5 bases between. CDR3 protein: CASSISNTGELFF. The CDR3 coding sequence is TGTGCCAGCAGCATTTCGAACACCGGGGAGCTGTTTTTT.

The CDR3, as DNA: TGTGCCAGCAGCTTAGACCAGGGGGACAAAAAACTGTTTTTT. Its translation is CASSLDQGDKKLFF. The chain recombines TRBV7-8 with TRBJ1-4, with 7 bases aligning to TRBD1. After removal of 1 base from V and 9 bases from J, the junction contained 5 bases not matched to a gene. The length of the CDR3 is 14 residues. CDR1 SGHVS and CDR2 FQNEAQ come from the germline V gene.

This chain joins TRBV7-2 and TRBJ2-7, with a weak D call TRBD1 (6 bases). Germline CDR1 and CDR2: SGHTA and FQGNSA. This CDR3 comprises 13 residues. Between the trimmed V and J ends, which lost 5 bases and 0 bases, there was a span of 8 bases. The chain's CDR3 is CASSTGSSYEQYF. The DNA of the CDR3 is TGTGCCAGCAGCACAGGGAGCTCCTACGAGCAGTACTTC.

The chain combines TRBV29-1 with TRBJ2-1; D not resolved. V was shortened by 0 bases and J by 3 bases, with 6 bases between the two germline ends. This CDR3 comprises 13 residues. Germline V gene data show CDR1 as SQVTM and CDR2 as ANQGSEA. In DNA form, the CDR3 reads TGCAGCGTTGAAGATAACAGCTACAATGAGCAGTTCTTC. Its protein product is CSVEDNSYNEQFF.

The J gene is TRBJ1-6, the V gene TRBV6-5; possibly TRBD1 for D (5 bases). The length of the CDR3 is 14 residues. Trimming took off 5 bases at V and 10 bases at J, with 15 bases between the two ends. Per the germline V gene, CDR1 is MNHEY and CDR2 is SVGAGI. CDR3 nucleotide sequence: TGTGCCAGCAGTCAGGGCAGTCGATACTCACCCCTCCACTTT. Its translation is CASSQGSRYSPLHF.

The rearrangement uses TRBV3-1 (or the pseudogene TRBV3-2) and TRBJ1-4; tentative D call: TRBD1 (5 bases). Germline CDR1 reads LGHDT; CDR2 reads YNNKEL (reference sequence). The CDR3 runs to 14 residues. Trimming took off 0 bases at V and 7 bases at J, with 9 bases between the two ends. CDR3 sequence (DNA): TGTGCCAGCAGCCAAGAAGCAGGGATTGAAAAACTGTTTTTT. It codes for CASSQEAGIEKLFF.

This chain joins TRBV7-3 and TRBJ2-3; TRBD1 agrees at 7 bases. Germline loops: CDR1 SGHTA, CDR2 FQGTGA. This CDR3 contains 14 residues. J gave up 7 bases and V 3 bases, and 7 bases lay outside the gene matches. CDR3 protein: CASSLDSRGNTQYF. CDR3 sequence (DNA): TGTGCCAGCAGCTTGGACAGCAGGGGGAATACGCAGTATTTT.

This clone was detected only once. This rearrangement joins TRBV28 to TRBJ1-2, with TRBD1 as a possible D gene (5 bases). Germline lookup yields CDR1 MDHEN and CDR2 SYDVKM. CDR3 size: 10 residues. Between the trimmed V and J ends, which lost 4 bases and 8 bases, there was a span of 5 bases. DNA for the CDR3: TGTGCCAGCAGTTCAGGGGGCTACACCTTC. Protein product: CASSSGGYTF.

Only one count was recorded for this clone. V usage is TRBV19 and J usage is TRBJ2-3; TRBD1 matches 9 bases. Germline V gene lookup returns CDR1 LNHDA and CDR2 SQIVND (reference sequence). V gave up 5 bases and J gave up 4 bases; unmatched junction bases: 1. The CDR3 covers 13 residues. CDR3 DNA sequence: TGTGCCAGTAGTGGGGACAGGGCAGATACGCAGTATTTT. This sequence encodes CASSGDRADTQYF.